The TCR beta chain described here comes from a study of blood T cell repertoires in COVID-19. Overall study context: The origin of the acute and convalescent COVID-19 samples was the United States, Italy and Spain. PBMCs, B-cell-depleted T cells, or T cells were the source of the cDNA or gDNA that made up the material.

Study processing details: Amplifying reference gene primers gave estimates of nucleated cell counts. Using immunoSEQ multiplex PCR, the repertoire was profiled, and TCRdb retains in-frame clones only, with some absent. The V and J calls and clone size were taken over from that table, and D and trimming were inferred from the DNA. The sample records under 300,000 clones, about 85% being singletons. This CDR3 spans 14 amino acids. The germline V gene encodes CDR1 SEHNR and CDR2 FQNEAQ (reference sequence). The J segment lost 5 bases and the V segment lost 5 bases, leaving 9 bases of the junction unmatched.

The TCR sequence derives from a human donor in a cohort sampled during active COVID-19. The chain uses TRBV7-9 and TRBJ2-7, with TRBD1 matching 7 bases. Sequencing was carried out using peripheral blood. The CDR3 bases are TGTGCCAGCAGCCAGACAGGGAATAAGGACGAGCAGTACTTC. Translation: CASSQTGNKDEQYF.